These 27 T cell receptor beta chains share one sample of origin, sequenced in a study of identical twins. TCRdb reanalysed the 5' RACE reads using MiXCR and keeps one entry per CDR3 protein. The repertoire has roughly 690,000 distinct CDR3 sequences, about 20% of them found once; the top ten carry 4% to 5.5%. The sample also formed part of further work on T cells expressing NK-cell markers.

The specimen sequenced was PBMCs. These receptors originate from a young woman in good health.

The gene calls are TRBV20-1 and TRBJ2-7; D remains unclear. The CDR3 is 13 residues long. Germline V CDR1 and CDR2: DFQATT, SNEGSKA (reference sequence). Trimming removed 2 bases from V and 0 bases from J, with 8 bases in between. Written as DNA, the CDR3 is TGCAGTGCTAGATCAGCGACCTCCTACGAGCAGTACTTC. This codes for CSARSATSYEQYF.

This chain connects TRBV6-2 or TRBV6-3 to TRBJ2-1; 8 positions match TRBD2. Germline trimming cut 0 bases from V and 9 bases from J; bases unmatched to any gene: 13. Germline V gene sequence: CDR1 MNHEY, CDR2 SVGEGT. This CDR3 has 17 amino acids. CDR3 loop: CASSYSTSGSDIGEQFF. The CDR3 nucleotides read TGTGCCAGCAGTTACTCGACCAGCGGGAGCGATATCGGTGAGCAGTTCTTC.

Only a few counts were recorded for this clonotype. The gene calls are TRBV21-1 and TRBJ2-6; whether TRBD1, the table's D call, matches the DNA was not checked. TRBV21-1 is assigned pseudogene status. The CDR3 has 19 amino acids. The CDR3 loop reads CASSKDHSGKGSGANVLTF. The DNA for the CDR3 is TGTGCCAGCAGCAAAGATCATTCAGGGAAGGGCTCTGGGGCCAACGTCCTGACTTTC.

The chain combines TRBV10-3 with TRBJ2-3; D uncertain. Germline-derived CDR1 and CDR2 are ENHRY and SYGVKD. The V end was cut by 3 bases, the J end by 0 bases, with 13 bases between. The CDR3 spans 16 residues. CDR3 region: CAISDSTKTSTDTQYF. CDR3 nucleotide sequence: TGTGCCATCAGTGATTCAACGAAAACTAGCACAGATACGCAGTATTTT.

This clonotype was picked up many times. The chain uses TRBV20-1 and TRBJ2-1; perhaps TRBD2 as D (5 bases). V dropped 5 bases and J dropped 6 bases, with 17 bases sitting between them. This CDR3 comprises 14 residues. Germline assignment: CDR1 DFQATT and CDR2 SNEGSKA (reference sequence). The CDR3 sequence is CSAGRSEVGNEQFF. In DNA, the CDR3 is TGCAGTGCTGGCCGCTCGGAGGTAGGCAATGAGCAGTTCTTC.

This clonotype was picked up many times. The rearrangement links TRBV2 to TRBJ2-6; TRBD1 matches at 7 bases. J lost 2 bases, V lost 8 bases, and 9 bases had no gene match. The CDR3 consists of 16 residues. Germline V CDR1 and CDR2: SNHLY, FYNNEI. CDR3 region: CASSYRGIPGANVLTF. The CDR3 region has the DNA TGTGCCAGCTCGTACAGGGGAATCCCTGGGGCCAACGTCCTGACTTTC.

This clonotype was recorded at least ten times. This sequence joins TRBV24-1 and TRBJ2-3; D possibly corresponds to TRBD2 (6 bases). The CDR3 contains 16 residues. Germline-derived CDR1 and CDR2 are KGHDR and SFDVKD. The V gene lost 6 bases and the J gene lost 2 bases, with 17 bases spanning the gap. The CDR3 DNA reads as TGTGCCACCAGTTCAGCGACTAGTCATCCCACAGATACGCAGTATTTT. Its protein product is CATSSATSHPTDTQYF.

Comment on this clonotype: Lacking the conserved final phenylalanine or tryptophan, this CDR3 likely reflects a read error. V is TRBV6-5 and J is TRBJ2-7; TRBD2 matches 7 bases. Germline V gene lookup returns CDR1 MNHEY and CDR2 SVGAGI. The CDR3 is made up of 14 amino acids. The V and J ends lost 2 bases and 7 bases, in that order; junction bases with no gene match: 8. The CDR3 protein is CASSYTGPGGEQYL. CDR3 sequence (DNA): TGTGCCAGCAGTTACACGGGACCGGGAGGAGAGCAGTACCTC.

This clonotype was observed at least ten times. The chain carries TRBV19 and TRBJ2-7; 9 bases fit TRBD2. Germline CDR1 and CDR2: LNHDA and SQIVND (reference sequence). Germline trimming cut 5 bases from V and 2 bases from J; bases unmatched to any gene: 4. This CDR3 comprises 14 residues. CDR3 nucleotide sequence: TGTGCCAGTAGTTCCGCTAGCGGGGCCTACGAGCAGTACTTC. This translates into CASSSASGAYEQYF.

This chain joins TRBV12-3 or TRBV12-4 and TRBJ2-3, with D perhaps TRBD2 (5 bases). Trimming cost V 4 bases and J 2 bases, with 16 bases left between them. This CDR3 comprises 16 residues. CDR3 sequence reads: CASSSVASRDTDTQYF. CDR3 in DNA: TGTGCCAGCAGTTCGGTAGCGAGTCGGGACACAGATACGCAGTATTTT.

V and J are TRBV5-1 and TRBJ1-1, with D possibly TRBD1 on 6 matching bases. The CDR3 is made up of 14 amino acids. The V and J ends lost 4 bases and 4 bases respectively, with 14 bases between them. Germline assignment: CDR1 SGHRS and CDR2 YFSETQ. The CDR3 protein is CASSRTEGGTEAFF. The CDR3 DNA sequence: TGCGCCAGCAGCCGGACTGAGGGGGGCACTGAAGCTTTCTTT. The full variable domain, with the rest looked up from reference TRBV5-1 and TRBJ1-1, is KAGVTQTPRYLIKTRGQQVTLSCSPISGHRSVSWYQQTPGQGLQFLFEYFSETQRNKGNFPGRFSGRQFSNSRSEMNVSTLELGDSALYLCASSRTEGGTEAFFGQGTRLTVV.

This clonotype was seen only a few times. This sequence joins TRBV20-1 and TRBJ1-3; no clear D gene. Germline V gene lookup returns CDR1 DFQATT and CDR2 SNEGSKA (reference sequence). V was pared by 2 bases and J by 3 bases, with 14 bases between. The CDR3 is 15 residues long. CDR3 region: CSARSGSDFGNTIYF. For the CDR3, the DNA is TGCAGTGCTAGATCGGGCAGCGATTTTGGAAACACCATATATTTT.

The gene calls are TRBV12-3 or TRBV12-4 and TRBJ2-7, with D maybe TRBD1 (5 bases). Between the trimmed V and J ends, which lost 1 base and 6 bases, there was a span of 13 bases. This CDR3 has 14 residues. The CDR3 bases are TGTGCCAGCAGTTTAGGACAGTTTCAGCGCGAGCAGTACTTC. This encodes CASSLGQFQREQYF.

Ten or more counts support this clonotype. The genes are TRBV11-3 and TRBJ2-3, with a possible D match to TRBD1 (6 bases). The ends were cut back, 1 base at V and 2 bases at J, with 16 bases in the middle. The CDR3 runs to 17 residues. Per germline, CDR1 SGHNT and CDR2 YENEEA. The CDR3 DNA reads TGTGCCAGCAGCTTAGGAGTTGCAGGGGCATACACAGATACGCAGTATTTT. Protein sequence: CASSLGVAGAYTDTQYF. Using reference TRBV11-3 and TRBJ2-3 for the parts outside the CDR3, the full variable domain is EAGVVQSPRYKIIEKKQPVAFWCNPISGHNTLYWYLQNLGQGPELLIRYENEEAVDDSQLPKDRFSAERLKGVDSTLKIQPAELGDSAVYLCASSLGVAGAYTDTQYFGPGTRLTVL.

This clonotype was detected a few times. The CDR3 nucleotides are TGTGCCAGCAGTTTTGGGCAACTGAGGACTGAAGCTTTCTTT. Translated: CASSFGQLRTEAFF. The chain is built from TRBV28 and TRBJ1-1; no firm D call. Germline V gene lookup returns CDR1 MDHEN and CDR2 SYDVKM. CDR3 length: 14 residues. Trimming pared 3 bases from V and 5 bases from J, leaving 13 bases between.

This chain uses TRBV29-1 with TRBJ2-3; 8 nucleotides align to TRBD2. The V gene end was trimmed by 3 bases and the J gene end by 0 bases; junction bases not matched to a gene: 11. Germline V CDR1 and CDR2: SQVTM, ANQGSEA. The CDR3 loop spans 17 amino acids. CDR3 protein: CSVDARRGLASTDTQYF. The DNA for the CDR3 is TGCAGCGTTGATGCGAGGAGAGGACTAGCTAGCACAGATACGCAGTATTTT.

In this sample, this clonotype turned up many times. The V gene is TRBV4-2, the J gene TRBJ2-5; D possibly corresponds to TRBD1 (6 bases). Trimming removed 6 bases from V and 2 bases from J, with 19 bases in between. Per the germline V gene, CDR1 is LGHNA and CDR2 is YNFKEQ. CDR3 length: 16 amino acids. CDR3 protein: CASSLQGSSRQETQYF. Written as DNA, the CDR3 is TGTGCCAGCAGTCTACAGGGATCAAGCCGTCAAGAGACCCAGTACTTC.

This rearrangement joins TRBV5-1 to TRBJ2-1, with 8 bases identical to TRBD1. Unmatched junction bases numbered 13, after V lost 4 bases and J lost 4 bases. Germline V lookup: CDR1 SGHRS, CDR2 YFSETQ. The CDR3 runs 17 residues. The CDR3 spells CASSPGTGFSGYNEQFF. The CDR3 coding sequence is TGCGCCAGCAGCCCCGGGACAGGTTTTTCGGGTTACAATGAGCAGTTCTTC.

This clonotype was observed many times. The chain links TRBV12-3 or TRBV12-4 to TRBJ1-1; 8 nucleotides agree with TRBD1. The CDR3 is made up of 14 amino acids. The trim removed 3 bases at V and 9 bases at J, leaving 9 bases unmatched. DNA for the CDR3: TGTGCCAGCAGTTTTACCGACAGGGGACATCAAGCTTTCTTT. Its protein is CASSFTDRGHQAFF.

This clonotype has a count of ten or more. J is TRBJ1-5 and V is TRBV12-3 or TRBV12-4; D is uncertain. The V and J ends lost 2 bases and 7 bases respectively, with 6 bases between them. The CDR3 runs to 12 residues. This chain's CDR3 is CASSLSGQPQHF. CDR3 DNA sequence: TGTGCCAGCAGTTTATCCGGGCAGCCCCAGCATTTT.

Notes on this clonotype: The junction departs from the called germline gene at one end, perhaps through a read error. The chain has TRBV7-7 and TRBJ2-5; the match to TRBD1 covers 8 bases. This CDR3 comprises 15 residues. Looked up from germline, CDR1 is SSHAT and CDR2 is FNYEAQ (reference sequence). CDR3 DNA sequence: TGTGCTAGCAGCTTGGCGCGGACAGGGCTTGAGACCCAGTACTTC. Encoded protein: CASSLARTGLETQYF.

This clonotype was detected only a few times. The chain couples TRBV5-6 to TRBJ1-6, with 10 bases fitting TRBD1. Unmatched junction bases numbered 5, after V lost 2 bases and J lost 15 bases. The CDR3 has 13 residues. CDR1 and CDR2 from the germline V gene are SGHDT and YYEEEE. The CDR3 DNA reads as TGTGCCAGCAGCTTTGGGACAGGGGAAGTCCTCCACTTT. Its translation: CASSFGTGEVLHF. The full variable domain, rest sourced from reference TRBV5-6 and TRBJ1-6, is DAGVTQSPTHLIKTRGQQVTLRCSPKSGHDTVSWYQQALGQGPQFIFQYYEEEERQRGNFPDRFSGHQFPNYSSELNVNALLLGDSALYLCASSFGTGEVLHFGNGTRLTVT.

This clonotype has a handful of counts. V gene TRBV20-1 combines with J gene TRBJ1-1; 7 bases fit TRBD1. The length of the CDR3 is 13 residues. The germline CDR1 and CDR2 sequences are DFQATT and SNEGSKA (reference sequence). CDR3 DNA: TGCAGGATTATTAGACAGGGGAACACTGAAGCTTTCTTT. Translated, it gives CRIIRQGNTEAFF.

This chain joins TRBV5-8 and TRBJ2-1; either TRBD1 or TRBD2 may fit D (6 bases each). Trimming removed 4 bases at V and 6 bases at J, with 14 bases between. The CDR3 consists of 14 residues. The germline CDR1 and CDR2 sequences are SGHTS and YDEGEE. CDR3 sequence: CASSARGRPNEQFF. The CDR3 DNA follows: TGTGCCAGCAGCGCACGGGGGCGGCCCAATGAGCAGTTCTTC.

The chain recombines TRBV10-3 with TRBJ2-7, with 7 positions matching TRBD2. The germline CDR1 and CDR2 sequences are ENHRY and SYGVKD. The length of the CDR3 is 14 residues. The J segment lost 3 bases and the V segment lost 8 bases, leaving 10 bases of the junction unmatched. The CDR3 DNA follows: TGTGCCATCGGTAGCGGGCTAGCAAACTACGAGCAGTACTTC. This encodes CAIGSGLANYEQYF.

This clonotype was picked up a small number of times. The chain combines TRBV7-9 with TRBJ2-7; a possible D gene is TRBD1 (6 bases). The CDR3 has 15 residues. With 6 bases removed from V and 2 bases from J, the gap between germline ends came to 17 bases. Germline loops: CDR1 SEHNR, CDR2 FQNEAQ (reference sequence). CDR3 protein: CASRPPEKGAYEQYF. CDR3 coding DNA: TGTGCCAGCAGACCCCCGGAGAAGGGGGCCTACGAGCAGTACTTC.

The chain recombines TRBV5-1 with TRBJ2-6, with D perhaps TRBD1 (6 bases). Germline assignment: CDR1 SGHRS and CDR2 YFSETQ. V lost 4 bases to trimming and J lost 0 bases, with 11 bases between them. The CDR3 has 16 residues. The chain's CDR3 is CASSTGHNSGANVLTF. The CDR3, as DNA: TGCGCCAGCAGCACGGGACACAACTCTGGGGCCAACGTCCTGACTTTC.